This TCR beta chain comes out of a study of blood T cell repertoires in COVID-19. V was trimmed by 4 bases and J by 6 bases, leaving 13 bases between them. Germline V gene data show CDR1 as MNHEY and CDR2 as SVGEGT. This CDR3 is built from 13 residues. Here immunoSEQ multiplex PCR was the method, and the copy in TCRdb shows in-frame clones only, minus some. The repertoire holds around 310,000 clones, with nearly 90% as singletons. Sequences were obtained from peripheral blood. The rearrangement links TRBV6-2 or TRBV6-3 to TRBJ2-7; possibly TRBD1 for D (6 bases). This receptor was obtained from a woman between 40 and 50 years old with COVID-19, enrolled during active disease. CDR3 sequence: CASSFEQGTEQYF. The CDR3 region has the DNA TGTGCCAGCAGTTTCGAACAGGGTACCGAGCAGTACTTC.